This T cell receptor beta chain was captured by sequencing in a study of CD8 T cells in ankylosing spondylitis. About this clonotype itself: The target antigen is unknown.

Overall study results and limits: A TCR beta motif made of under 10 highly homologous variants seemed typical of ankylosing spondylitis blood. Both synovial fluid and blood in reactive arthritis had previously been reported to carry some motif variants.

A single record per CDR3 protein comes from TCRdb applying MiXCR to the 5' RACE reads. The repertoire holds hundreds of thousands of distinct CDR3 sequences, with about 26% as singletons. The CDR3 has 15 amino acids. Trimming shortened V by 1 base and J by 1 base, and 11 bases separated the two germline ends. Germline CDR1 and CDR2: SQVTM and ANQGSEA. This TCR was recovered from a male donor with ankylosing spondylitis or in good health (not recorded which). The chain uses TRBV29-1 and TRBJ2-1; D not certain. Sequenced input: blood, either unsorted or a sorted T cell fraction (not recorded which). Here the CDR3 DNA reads TGCAGCGTTGAAGCCAGGATTGGGTCCTACAATGAGCAGTTCTTC. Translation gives CSVEARIGSYNEQFF.